This T cell receptor beta chain originates from a study of T-cell memory formation after mild COVID-19. Study at large: Largely, TCR clusters stayed within a single donor.

The CDR3 consists of 10 residues. Germline CDR1 reads SEHNR; CDR2 reads FQNEAQ (reference sequence). V was cut by 6 bases and J by 6 bases, with 5 bases left in between. A single record per CDR3 protein comes from TCRdb applying MiXCR to the 5' RACE reads. The table includes roughly 250,000 distinct CDR3 sequences, around 15% detected once. The TCR sequence derives from a man aged 18 to 29 who had mild COVID-19 (a few samples of this study predate the infection). Cell type and time point are not known. The sample comprised PBMCs or a T cell subset sorted from them (not recorded which). The chain couples TRBV7-9 to TRBJ1-1, with D uncertain. CDR3 bases: TGTGCCAGCAGTCACCCTGAAGCTTTCTTT. Amino acid sequence: CASSHPEAFF.